Sequencing of this TCR beta chain was carried out in a study of OX40 agonist ivuxolimab in advanced cancers. Overall study context: Dose-escalation patients' cancers were hepatocellular carcinoma, melanoma, renal cell or head and neck cancer. Participants averaged approximately 65 years of age (range about 23 to 79) and were about 85% male.

Comments on this clone: Its antigen is currently unknown.

Germline V CDR1 and CDR2: SGDLS, YYNGEE. Trimming left V 0 bases short and J 0 bases short, with 13 bases between. The CDR3 extends over 16 amino acids. General observations from the study: At doses 0.1 to 3.0 mg/kg, CD4+ and CD8+ clones expanded.

Profiling relied on immunoSEQ multiplex PCR, and the TCRdb table lists in-frame clones only, not all of them. The sample yields around 20,000 clones, roughly 87% seen once. Patients were excluded for autoimmune disease history or systemic immunosuppression. The starting material was CD4+ or CD8+ T cells sorted from blood, obtained in a trial of the OX40 agonist ivuxolimab. The source of this sequence is an adult with an advanced solid tumor such as melanoma, head and neck, liver or kidney cancer. The rearrangement joins TRBV9 to TRBJ2-7; D is perhaps TRBD2 (7 bases). The CDR3 coding sequence is TGTGCCAGCAGCGTAGGGGATAGGGGGGGCTCCTACGAGCAGTACTTC. Protein product: CASSVGDRGGSYEQYF.